Shown below are 11 T cell receptor beta chains from a single sample sequenced in a study of T cell clonality in common variable immunodeficiency. The table came from immunoSEQ multiplex PCR; TCRdb's copy has only in-frame clones and leaves some out. This sample has roughly 70,000 clones, each found more than once. The sample comprised peripheral blood mononuclear cells. These receptors were obtained from a person aged 18 to 75 in good health.

This clone came up a few times. The sequence runs out 3 residues before the end of the CDR3; the remainder is reconstructed from the germline J gene. The gene calls are TRBV5-1 and TRBJ2-7; TRBD1 matches 9 bases. V dropped 2 bases and J dropped 2; count of bases not matched to a gene: 8. CDR1 is SGHRS and CDR2 is YFSETQ in the germline V gene. The CDR3 has 16 amino acids. Partial CDR3 DNA: TGCGCCAGCAGCTTTACAACAGGGGGCGACCCCTACGAG. It is translated as CASSFTTGGDPYE. The whole CDR3 is CASSFTTGGDPYEQYF.

Ten or more counts support this clone. The missing CDR3 end, 3 residues past where the read stops, is filled in from the germline J gene. The genes are TRBV19 and TRBJ2-7; 7 positions agree with TRBD1. Germline V gives CDR1 LNHDA, CDR2 SQIVND (reference sequence). J lost 3 bases, V lost 0 bases, and 11 bases had no gene match. The CDR3 totals 17 residues. CDR3 sequence reads: CASSIDYTTGSSYEQYF. The CDR3 bases that were read are TGTGCCAGTAGTATAGACTACACGACAGGGTCGAGCTACGAG.

This clone was recorded many times. The CDR3 goes on 3 residues after the read ends, and that part is filled in from the germline J gene. This chain links TRBV5-6 with TRBJ1-2, with 7 nucleotides matching TRBD1. The germline CDR1 and CDR2 sequences are SGHDT and YYEEEE. The CDR3 has 13 amino acids. After removal of 6 bases from V and 3 bases from J, the junction contained 5 bases not matched to a gene. CDR3 in amino acids: CASTPRGYYGYTF. The sequenced part of the CDR3 DNA is TGTGCCAGCACCCCCAGGGGGTACTATGGC.

This clone came up many times. The sequenced fragment ends 3 residues before the CDR3 boundary, so the rest is inferred from the germline J gene. V gene TRBV20-1 combines with J gene TRBJ2-3; 13 bases match TRBD2. The CDR3 is made up of 16 amino acids. Unmatched junction bases numbered 5, after V lost 4 bases and J lost 1 base. The germline V gene has CDR1 DFQATT and CDR2 SNEGSKA (reference sequence). CDR3 residues: CSATGTSGIRTDTQYF. The sequenced part of the CDR3 DNA is TGCAGTGCTACTGGGACTAGCGGGATTCGCACAGATACG.

The CDR3 DNA, read in part, is TGTGCCAGTAGTATAGGTGGGACAGGGTCGGGGTTGGGCAATCAGCCC. Translation gives CASSIGGTGSGLGNQP. The entire CDR3 reads CASSIGGTGSGLGNQPQHF. The J gene is TRBJ1-5, the V gene TRBV19, with 9 positions matching TRBD1. The read terminates 3 residues ahead of where the CDR3 ends, so the germline J gene completes it. The ends lost 1 base at V and 2 bases at J; junction bases unmatched: 12. The CDR3 is 19 amino acids. Germline V CDR1 and CDR2: LNHDA, SQIVND (reference sequence). Supplemented by reference TRBV19 and TRBJ1-5, the full variable domain reads DGGITQSPKYLFRKEGQNVTLSCEQNLNHDAMYWYRQDPGQGLRLIYYSQIVNDFQKGDIAEGYSVSREKKESFPLTVTSAQKNPTAFYLCASSIGGTGSGLGNQPQHFGDGTRLSIL.

This clone appeared many times. The read falls 3 residues short of the CDR3 end, and the missing part is taken from the germline J gene. This chain connects TRBV19 to TRBJ1-6, with D possibly matching TRBD1 (6 bases). Germline V gene data show CDR1 as LNHDA and CDR2 as SQIVND (reference sequence). The CDR3 sequence is 14 residues long. Between the trimmed V and J ends, which lost 8 bases and 7 bases, there was a span of 15 bases. Incomplete CDR3 DNA: TGTGCCAGTGCAACCGGGACAACAAATTCACCC. This translates into CASATGTTNSP. The entire CDR3 is CASATGTTNSPLHF. The full variable domain, rest sourced from reference TRBV19 and TRBJ1-6, is DGGITQSPKYLFRKEGQNVTLSCEQNLNHDAMYWYRQDPGQGLRLIYYSQIVNDFQKGDIAEGYSVSREKKESFPLTVTSAQKNPTAFYLCASATGTTNSPLHFGNGTRLTVT.

This clone was seen at least ten times. The CDR3 goes on 3 residues after the read ends, and that part is filled in from the germline J gene. The chain links TRBV12-3 or TRBV12-4 to TRBJ1-5; D gene ambiguous. Trimming cost V 3 bases and J 6 bases, with 9 bases left between them. This CDR3 region has 13 residues. This chain's CDR3 is CASSFGRGQPQHF. Partial CDR3 DNA: TGTGCCAGCAGTTTCGGCCGGGGTCAGCCC.

Many counts were recorded for this clone. The read terminates 3 residues ahead of where the CDR3 ends, so the germline J gene completes it. The J gene is TRBJ2-1, the V gene TRBV5-4; 9 bases match TRBD2. This CDR3 has 16 residues. The junction had 6 bases not matched to a gene; V was cut back by 5 bases and J by 0 bases. Germline V gene lookup returns CDR1 SGHNT and CDR2 YYREEE (reference sequence). The DNA read from the CDR3 is TGTGCCAGCAGTGCTGCGGGGGGGAGCTCCTACAATGAG. As protein: CASSAAGGSSYNE. The full CDR3 reads CASSAAGGSSYNEQFF. Combining the CDR3 with reference TRBV5-4 and TRBJ2-1 gives the whole variable domain ETGVTQSPTHLIKTRGQQVTLRCSSQSGHNTVSWYQQALGQGPQFIFQYYREEENGRGNFPPRFSGLQFPNYSSELNVNALELDDSALYLCASSAAGGSSYNEQFFGPGTRLTVL.

This clone was counted at least ten times. The read terminates 3 residues ahead of where the CDR3 ends, so the germline J gene completes it. The chain uses TRBV2 and TRBJ1-1, with D perhaps TRBD1 (6 bases). The CDR3 is 13 residues long. The germline V and J ends were trimmed by 10 bases and 2 bases, with 14 bases remaining between them. The germline gives CDR1 SNHLY, CDR2 FYNNEI. The DNA read from the CDR3 is TGTGCCACTCTCGAGGGGGAAAACACTGAA. It translates to CATLEGENTE. The whole CDR3 region reads CATLEGENTEAFF.

The table lists this clone with many counts. From the germline J gene comes the end of the CDR3, since the read stops 3 residues before it. This rearrangement joins TRBV19 to TRBJ1-5, with a possible D match to TRBD1 (6 bases). Germline CDR1 reads LNHDA; CDR2 reads SQIVND (reference sequence). The CDR3 spans 15 residues. The V gene lost 9 bases and the J gene lost 2 bases, with 17 bases spanning the gap. CDR3 residues: CASERGGAGNQPQHF. The CDR3 DNA, read in part, is TGTGCCAGCGAGAGGGGGGGCGCGGGCAATCAGCCC.

This clone was counted ten times or more. The sequenced fragment ends 3 residues before the CDR3 boundary, so the rest is inferred from the germline J gene. V and J are TRBV19 and TRBJ1-5; no clear D gene. The V gene lost 3 bases and the J gene lost 8 bases, with 8 bases spanning the gap. The germline CDR1 and CDR2 sequences are LNHDA and SQIVND (reference sequence). The length of the CDR3 is 12 residues. The DNA read from the CDR3 is TGTGCCAGTAGTATTCTACGGGAGCCC. It translates to CASSILREP. The CDR3 reads in full as CASSILREPQHF.